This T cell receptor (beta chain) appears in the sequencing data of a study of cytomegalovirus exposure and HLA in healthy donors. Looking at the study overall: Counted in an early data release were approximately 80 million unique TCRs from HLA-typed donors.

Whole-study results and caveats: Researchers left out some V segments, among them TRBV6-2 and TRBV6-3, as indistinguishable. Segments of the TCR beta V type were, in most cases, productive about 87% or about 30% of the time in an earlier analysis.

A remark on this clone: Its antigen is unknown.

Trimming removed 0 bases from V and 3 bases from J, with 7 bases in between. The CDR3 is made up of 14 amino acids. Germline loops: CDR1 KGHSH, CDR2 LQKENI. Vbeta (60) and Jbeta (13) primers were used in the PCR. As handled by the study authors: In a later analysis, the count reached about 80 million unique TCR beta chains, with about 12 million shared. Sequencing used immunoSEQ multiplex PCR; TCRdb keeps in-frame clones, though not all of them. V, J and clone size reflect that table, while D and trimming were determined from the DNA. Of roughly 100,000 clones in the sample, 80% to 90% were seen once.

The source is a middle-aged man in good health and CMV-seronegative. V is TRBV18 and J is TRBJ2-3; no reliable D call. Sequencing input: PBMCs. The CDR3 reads CASSPPSVTDTQYF. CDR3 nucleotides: TGTGCCAGCTCACCACCGTCAGTTACAGATACGCAGTATTTT.